The 10 T cell receptor beta chains reported below all come from one sample, sequenced in a study of T-cell reconstitution after alpha-beta-depleted transplantation in children. Preparation of the TCRbeta library was carried out with unique molecular identifiers. TCRdb used MiXCR to reprocess the PCR reads, holding one entry per CDR3 protein. The sample contains 200,000 to 250,000 distinct CDR3 sequences, approximately 10% of which appear only once. Sequenced here: PBMCs, sampled before TCRalphabeta/CD19-depleted stem cell transplant. All receptors derive from a child under two years old with acute myeloid leukemia, due to receive a stem cell transplant.

This clonotype was found a few times. V gene TRBV5-1 combines with J gene TRBJ2-7, with TRBD2 matching over 7 bases. V trimming: 5 bases; J trimming: 0 bases; junction bases outside the gene matches: 8. CDR1 is SGHRS and CDR2 is YFSETQ in the germline V gene. The CDR3 has 15 residues. CDR3 sequence: CASSWREGLSYEQYF. The CDR3 DNA reads TGCGCCAGCAGTTGGAGGGAGGGCCTCTCCTACGAGCAGTACTTC.

This clonotype was seen many times. The rearrangement joins TRBV5-5 to TRBJ2-1; TRBD2 matches at 7 bases. The CDR3 loop spans 17 amino acids. Germline-derived CDR1 and CDR2 are SGHKS and YYEKEE (reference sequence). V gave up 0 bases and J gave up 4 bases; unmatched junction bases: 10. This CDR3 is CASSLGVASGQYNEQFF. The CDR3 bases are TGTGCCAGCAGCTTGGGTGTTGCTAGCGGACAATACAATGAGCAGTTCTTC. The full variable domain, its missing parts supplied by reference TRBV5-5 and TRBJ2-1, is DAGVTQSPTHLIKTRGQQVTLRCSPISGHKSVSWYQQVLGQGPQFIFQYYEKEERGRGNFPDRFSARQFPNYSSELNVNALLLGDSALYLCASSLGVASGQYNEQFFGPGTRLTVL.

This clonotype has at least ten counts. CDR3 loop: CASSREPGQGSYEQYF. DNA of the CDR3: TGCGCCAGCAGCCGGGAGCCGGGACAGGGGTCCTACGAGCAGTACTTC. This chain connects TRBV5-1 to TRBJ2-7; 10 nucleotides match TRBD1. This CDR3 is built from 16 residues. The V gene end was trimmed by 4 bases and the J gene end by 1 base; junction bases not matched to a gene: 8. Germline-derived CDR1 and CDR2 are SGHRS and YFSETQ.

This clonotype appeared many times. The V and J genes are TRBV3-1 and TRBJ2-1; D is unresolved. Trimming pared 1 base from V and 10 bases from J, leaving 11 bases between. This CDR3 contains 13 residues. The germline V gene encodes CDR1 LGHDT and CDR2 YNNKEL (reference sequence). The CDR3 region is CASSQVRADEQFF. CDR3 DNA sequence: TGTGCCAGCAGCCAAGTGAGAGCTGACGAGCAGTTCTTC.

This clonotype was seen ten or more times. The CDR3 sequence: CASSLWAGGLPEQFF. The CDR3 coding sequence is TGTGCCAGCAGTTTATGGGCGGGAGGGTTGCCCGAGCAGTTCTTC. The gene calls are TRBV12-3 or TRBV12-4 and TRBJ2-1, with 9 nucleotides matching TRBD2. The CDR3 is 15 residues long. Trimming took 2 bases from V and 10 from J; bases not matched to a gene: 9.

This clonotype was counted many times. The genes are TRBV20-1 and TRBJ1-4; 7 bases are a match to TRBD1. V gave up 2 bases and J gave up 8 bases; unmatched junction bases: 8. The CDR3 totals 14 residues. Germline CDR1 and CDR2: DFQATT and SNEGSKA (reference sequence). CDR3 nucleotide sequence: TGCAGTGCTAGAAGGCGGCAGGGGGAGGAAAAACTGTTTTTT. Its translation: CSARRRQGEEKLFF.

In this sample, this clonotype turned up many times. The chain employs TRBV14 and TRBJ1-1, with D tentatively TRBD1 (5 bases). This CDR3 is built from 11 residues. V lost 1 base to trimming and J lost 11 bases, with 8 bases between them. Germline V gene sequence: CDR1 SGHDN, CDR2 FVKESK. CDR3 coding DNA: TGTGCCAGCAGCCAAGGGGGGAGGGCTTTCTTT. Translation gives CASSQGGRAFF.

This clonotype has at least ten counts. The chain joins TRBV15 to TRBJ1-4; D ambiguous. Between the trimmed V and J ends, which lost 7 bases and 0 bases, there was a span of 9 bases. The CDR3 runs 14 residues. CDR1 LNHNV and CDR2 YYDKDF come from the germline V gene (reference sequence). For the CDR3, the DNA is TGTGCCACCACCTCGGATGCAACTAATGAAAAACTGTTTTTT. Translated, it gives CATTSDATNEKLFF.

This clonotype came up many times. The chain is built from TRBV20-1 and TRBJ2-1, with a weak D call TRBD2 (6 bases). CDR3 length: 14 amino acids. The V gene lost 4 bases and the J gene lost 7 bases, with 17 bases spanning the gap. CDR1 DFQATT and CDR2 SNEGSKA come from the germline V gene (reference sequence). The CDR3 DNA sequence: TGCAGTGCTAACCCTTGGGCTGGGGGGAATGAGCAGTTCTTC. Amino acid sequence: CSANPWAGGNEQFF.

Ten or more counts support this clonotype. The gene calls are TRBV5-1 and TRBJ2-2; D might be TRBD2 (6 bases). Germline assignment: CDR1 SGHRS and CDR2 YFSETQ. The CDR3 length is 17 residues. Trimming stripped 4 bases from V and 5 bases from J, with 21 bases between. The CDR3 coding sequence is TGCGCCAGCAGCCCCTTAGGACTCGTGGCGGGGACCGGGGAGCTGTTTTTT. Translating gives CASSPLGLVAGTGELFF. The variable domain in full, completed from reference TRBV5-1 and TRBJ2-2, reads KAGVTQTPRYLIKTRGQQVTLSCSPISGHRSVSWYQQTPGQGLQFLFEYFSETQRNKGNFPGRFSGRQFSNSRSEMNVSTLELGDSALYLCASSPLGLVAGTGELFFGEGSRLTVL.